The clone carrying this TCR beta chain was observed a few times. This sample was taken from a study of blood T cell repertoires in COVID-19. Study background: From the United States, Italy and Spain came samples of acute and convalescent COVID-19.

Using immunoSEQ multiplex PCR, the repertoire was profiled, and TCRdb retains in-frame clones only, with some absent. The sample yields 87,000 or so clones, around 86% seen once. In germline, CDR1 is GTSNPN, CDR2 SVGIG (reference sequence). The length of the CDR3 is 12 residues. Trimming took off 0 bases at V and 10 bases at J, with 10 bases between the two ends. The chain has TRBV30 and TRBJ2-1; the D gene is possibly TRBD1 (6 bases). This sequence was found in a woman aged 80 or over with acute or convalescent COVID-19. Sequencing used peripheral blood. CDR3 coding DNA: TGTGCCTGGAGTGTACAAGGACAGGAGCAGTTCTTC. The encoded protein is CAWSVQGQEQFF.